This T cell receptor (beta chain) emerged from a study of cytomegalovirus exposure and HLA in healthy donors. In the study overall: Tens of millions of unique TCR sequences came from HLA-typed donors in an early release.

General study points: Earlier analysis found most TCR beta V segments productive about 87% or about 30% of the time. Common viral pathogens seemed, in a later analysis, to connect with several of the most significant clusters.

PCR involved 60 Vbeta and 13 Jbeta primers. Generated by immunoSEQ multiplex PCR, the TCRdb table keeps only in-frame clones and is missing some. The data contain about 150,000 clones, roughly 80% of them singletons. This CDR3 region has 15 residues. Germline V CDR1 and CDR2: SGHRS, YFSETQ. Trimming took 2 bases from V and 0 from J, leaving 9 bases between them. In this sample, this clone turned up once. The antigen remains undetermined. J is TRBJ2-1 and V is TRBV5-1; a possible D gene is TRBD2 (5 bases). The sequencing input was PBMCs. This TCR was sampled from a man aged 25-45 years in good health and CMV-seronegative. The DNA for the CDR3 is TGCGCCAGCAGCTTCGGAGGAACCTCCTACAATGAGCAGTTCTTC. Protein sequence: CASSFGGTSYNEQFF.